One and the same sample provided the 28 T cell receptor beta chains below, sequenced in a study of T cell responses to AZD1222 COVID-19 vaccine (dated by TCRdb to about 2021). The meaning of the sample's time point label: about 28 days (+/-7) after the second vaccine dose. Library construction relied on the immunoSEQ multiplex PCR assay. TCRdb limited this immuneACCESS table to in-frame rearrangements with V and J called. A share of clones is missing; checked studies link under half to unresolved V genes, and the rest is unexplained. Present in this sample are 150,000 to 180,000 clones, around 86% of which were seen just once. The ten largest clones take up just over 9% of the sample. The source was peripheral blood, collected 28 days after the second AZD1222 dose. All receptors derive from an adult who received the AZD1222 COVID-19 vaccine.

This CDR3 reads CSVTQGGDGYTF. The DNA of the CDR3 is TGCAGCGTGACACAGGGCGGAGATGGCTACACCTTC. The genes are TRBV29-1 and TRBJ1-2; D may be TRBD1 (6 bases). CDR3 length: 12 residues. Germline V gene sequence: CDR1 SQVTM, CDR2 ANQGSEA. V was cut by 6 bases and J by 6 bases, with 14 bases left in between. Together with reference TRBV29-1 and TRBJ1-2, the CDR3 gives the full variable domain: SAVISQKPSRDICQRGTSLTIQCQVDSQVTMMFWYRQQPGQSLTLIATANQGSEATYESGFVIDKFPISRPNLTFSTLTVSNMSPEDSSIYLCSVTQGGDGYTFGSGTRLTVV.

The rearrangement joins TRBV7-3 to TRBJ2-2; D is uncertain. Trimming took off 5 bases at V and 7 bases at J, with 11 bases between the two ends. This CDR3 spans 13 amino acids. CDR1 is SGHTA, CDR2 FQGTGA, per germline. DNA of the CDR3: TGTGCCAGCAGCGGCACAGAGTACGGGGAGCTGTTTTTT. This encodes CASSGTEYGELFF.

This clone came up once. DNA for the CDR3: TGTGCCAGCAGTTCCTTGGGGACAGGTCCCGGGGCTAACTATGGCTACACCTTC. Protein: CASSSLGTGPGANYGYTF. V is TRBV2 and J is TRBJ1-2, with 8 bases fitting TRBD1. CDR1 and CDR2 from the germline V gene are SNHLY and FYNNEI. V was clipped by 5 bases and J by 0 bases; unmatched bases: 14. The CDR3 spans 18 residues.

The chain recombines TRBV6-5 with TRBJ1-1, with TRBD1 as a possible D gene (6 bases). The germline V and J ends were trimmed by 8 bases and 1 base, with 14 bases remaining between them. CDR3 length equals 14 residues. The germline V gene has CDR1 MNHEY and CDR2 SVGAGI. CDR3 bases: TGTGCCAGCCGACCAGGGGTGGGGAACACTGAAGCTTTCTTT. Encoded protein: CASRPGVGNTEAFF.

This clone was picked up a small number of times. The sample contains more than one DNA sequence encoding this CDR3. This chain joins TRBV28 and TRBJ1-5; D not resolved. The CDR3 totals 12 residues. V was pared by 3 bases and J by 7 bases, with 7 bases between. CDR1 and CDR2 from the germline V gene are MDHEN and SYDVKM. CDR3 nucleotides: TGTGCCAGCAGTTTGACGGGGCAGCCCCAGCATTTT. Translation: CASSLTGQPQHF.

This chain uses TRBV28 with TRBJ2-3; D unresolved. V was shortened by 4 bases and J by 11 bases, with 19 bases between the two germline ends. Germline values: CDR1 MDHEN, CDR2 SYDVKM. The CDR3 is 14 amino acids. CDR3 DNA: TGTGCCAGCAGTTCCTCTTCTACCCTACTCAGGCAGTATTTT. Protein: CASSSSSTLLRQYF.

The chain joins TRBV19 to TRBJ1-5; D gene uncertain. V shed 5 bases and J shed 0 bases, with 23 bases lying between them. Germline V gives CDR1 LNHDA, CDR2 SQIVND (reference sequence). This CDR3 spans 19 amino acids. The CDR3 bases are TGTGCCAGTAGTCCCCCCCCGACACCCGGCGCCAATAGCAATCAGCCCCAGCATTTT. Its translation: CASSPPPTPGANSNQPQHF.

The chain couples TRBV6-5 to TRBJ2-7, with 7 positions matching TRBD1. The CDR3 spans 14 residues. Germline V CDR1 and CDR2: MNHEY, SVGAGI. Trimming cost V 7 bases and J 5 bases; bases outside gene matches: 11. Written as DNA, the CDR3 is TGTGCCAGCAAACGGGACAGCCATAGTCACGAGCAGTACTTC. Translating it yields CASKRDSHSHEQYF.

The table lists this clone with a count of one. The V call is TRBV10-3, the J call TRBJ1-2; a possible D gene is TRBD1 (5 bases). CDR1 and CDR2 from the germline V gene are ENHRY and SYGVKD. V lost 3 bases and J lost 4, with 18 bases in between. The CDR3 runs to 16 residues. This CDR3 is CAISERAGQGGYGYTF. In DNA form, the CDR3 reads TGTGCCATCAGTGAAAGAGCGGGTCAGGGAGGCTATGGCTACACCTTC.

This clone has more than one count but fewer than ten. This chain connects TRBV5-4 to TRBJ2-1, with D possibly being TRBD2 (7 bases). The CDR3 length is 16 residues. CDR1 is SGHNT, CDR2 YYREEE, per germline (reference sequence). Trimming pared 4 bases from V and 9 bases from J, leaving 23 bases between. Here the CDR3 reads CASSRGTPGLVFEQFF. CDR3 coding DNA: TGTGCCAGCAGCCGAGGGACACCCGGACTAGTTTTTGAGCAGTTCTTC.

Turning to this clone: The sample holds other DNA sequences that translate to the same CDR3. V usage is TRBV9 and J usage is TRBJ2-2; D unresolved. V lost 0 bases and J lost 2, with 8 bases in between. The CDR3 is 15 residues long. Germline V gene data show CDR1 as SGDLS and CDR2 as YYNGEE. The CDR3 sequence: CASSVDPGNTGELFF. In nucleotides, the CDR3 is TGTGCCAGCAGCGTAGATCCAGGAAACACCGGGGAGCTGTTTTTT.

This chain joins TRBV2 and TRBJ2-5; D might be TRBD1 (5 bases). This CDR3 is built from 13 residues. Deletions cut 3 bases from V and 2 bases from J, with 7 bases between. CDR1 SNHLY and CDR2 FYNNEI come from the germline V gene. CDR3 amino acids: CASSDREQETQYF. CDR3 DNA sequence: TGTGCCAGCAGTGACAGGGAACAAGAGACCCAGTACTTC. The variable domain in full, completed from reference TRBV2 and TRBJ2-5, reads EPEVTQTPSHQVTQMGQEVILRCVPISNHLYFYWYRQILGQKVEFLVSFYNNEISEKSEIFDDQFSVERPDGSNFTLKIRSTKLEDSAMYFCASSDREQETQYFGPGTRLLVL.

The chain links TRBV6-4 to TRBJ2-3; TRBD1 aligns across 8 bases. V trimming: 2 bases; J trimming: 2 bases; junction bases outside the gene matches: 6. Germline CDR1 reads MRHNA; CDR2 reads SNTAGT. The CDR3 sequence is 16 residues long. CDR3 sequence reads: CASSDTKQGVTDTQYF. For the CDR3, the DNA is TGTGCCAGCAGTGACACAAAACAGGGGGTCACAGATACGCAGTATTTT.

This clone was detected only a few times. This chain links TRBV5-1 with TRBJ1-6; tentative D call: TRBD1 (5 bases). Germline assignment: CDR1 SGHRS and CDR2 YFSETQ. This CDR3 is built from 14 residues. Trimming removed 0 bases from V and 5 bases from J, with 6 bases in between. The CDR3 protein is CASSLGRDNSPLHF. CDR3 nucleotides: TGCGCCAGCAGCTTGGGCAGGGATAATTCACCCCTCCACTTT.

The genes are TRBV28 and TRBJ2-7; D is perhaps TRBD2 (13 bases). The V and J ends lost 5 bases and 5 bases respectively, with 34 bases between them. This CDR3 spans 20 amino acids. The germline CDR1 and CDR2 sequences are MDHEN and SYDVKM. The CDR3 sequence: CASSHGTGGMRTSGSHEQYF. The CDR3 nucleotides read TGTGCCAGCAGTCACGGGACAGGGGGCATGAGGACTAGCGGGAGCCACGAGCAGTACTTC.

The chain employs TRBV5-1 and TRBJ2-7; 7 bases are shared with TRBD2. The length of the CDR3 is 16 residues. V was clipped by 4 bases and J by 5 bases; unmatched bases: 15. Germline V lookup: CDR1 SGHRS, CDR2 YFSETQ. The CDR3 reads CASSPPGGRALHEQYF. For the CDR3, the DNA is TGCGCCAGCAGCCCTCCAGGCGGGAGAGCTCTCCACGAGCAGTACTTC.

This chain links TRBV7-6 with TRBJ2-7; D might be TRBD1 or TRBD2, each matching 6 bases. Deletions cut 5 bases from V and 6 bases from J, with 14 bases between. This CDR3 has 13 amino acids. Per germline, CDR1 SGHVS and CDR2 FNYEAQ. CDR3 loop: CASSVGGGGEQYF. The CDR3 nucleotides read TGTGCCAGCAGCGTGGGGGGCGGCGGCGAGCAGTACTTC. The full variable domain, with the rest looked up from reference TRBV7-6 and TRBJ2-7, is GAGVSQSPRYKVTKRGQDVALRCDPISGHVSLYWYRQALGQGPEFLTYFNYEAQQDKSGLPNDRFSAERPEGSISTLTIQRTEQRDSAMYRCASSVGGGGEQYFGPGTRLTVT.

The V call is TRBV7-9, the J call TRBJ1-1, with D possibly being TRBD1 (6 bases). The germline V gene has CDR1 SEHNR and CDR2 FQNEAQ (reference sequence). V lost 7 bases, J lost 4 bases, and 28 bases lay in between. CDR3 length: 18 amino acids. The CDR3 nucleotides read TGTGCCAGCAACGTCCTAGGACACAGGGTAGGAGGAGGCACTGAAGCTTTCTTT. It translates to CASNVLGHRVGGGTEAFF.

V is TRBV9 and J is TRBJ1-5; TRBD1 might be the D (5 bases). This CDR3 has 14 amino acids. The germline gives CDR1 SGDLS, CDR2 YYNGEE. Trimming left V 3 bases short and J 2 bases short, with 9 bases between. The CDR3 DNA follows: TGTGCCAGCAGCGAGGGACCCGGCAATCAGCCCCAGCATTTT. Protein product: CASSEGPGNQPQHF.

CDR3 DNA sequence: TGTGCCAGCAGTTGGGTGGGTTTCTACAATGAGCAGTTCTTC. The encoded protein is CASSWVGFYNEQFF. The chain has TRBV27 and TRBJ2-1; D gene unclear. V was pared by 4 bases and J by 3 bases, with 10 bases between. There are 14 residues in the CDR3. The germline CDR1 and CDR2 sequences are MNHEY and SMNVEV (reference sequence).

V usage is TRBV19 and J usage is TRBJ1-1; a possible D gene is TRBD1 (5 bases). Trimming shortened V by 3 bases and J by 1 base, and 9 bases separated the two germline ends. From germline, CDR1 is LNHDA and CDR2 SQIVND (reference sequence). The CDR3 has 14 residues. The CDR3 loop reads CASSMQGANTEAFF. The CDR3 nucleotides are TGTGCCAGTAGTATGCAGGGCGCGAACACTGAAGCTTTCTTT.

V and J are TRBV28 and TRBJ1-1, with D possibly being TRBD1 (6 bases). The length of the CDR3 is 12 residues. Looked up from germline, CDR1 is MDHEN and CDR2 is SYDVKM. V lost 8 bases and J 2 bases, leaving 9 bases between the germline ends. CDR3 sequence (DNA): TGTGCCAGCCTTGGGACAAACACTGAAGCTTTCTTT. Translating gives CASLGTNTEAFF.

Comments on this clone: Mismatch with germline at one junction end may stem from a read error. V is TRBV11-2 and J is TRBJ2-1, with 10 nucleotides matching TRBD2. The CDR3 sequence is 13 residues long. Germline V gene sequence: CDR1 SGHAT, CDR2 FQNNGV. The CDR3 region is CASSLEASGSRIF. DNA for the CDR3: TGTGCCAGCAGCTTAGAGGCTAGCGGGAGTAGGATCTTC.

J is TRBJ2-6 and V is TRBV15; D ambiguous. Germline CDR1 reads LNHNV; CDR2 reads YYDKDF (reference sequence). The ends were cut back, 3 bases at V and 0 bases at J, with 15 bases in the middle. There are 18 residues in the CDR3. CDR3 DNA sequence: TGTGCCACCAGCAGCCTTATTGGCGTATCCTCTGGGGCCAACGTCCTGACTTTC. It specifies CATSSLIGVSSGANVLTF. The full variable domain, its missing parts supplied by reference TRBV15 and TRBJ2-6, is DAMVIQNPRYQVTQFGKPVTLSCSQTLNHNVMYWYQQKSSQAPKLLFHYYDKDFNNEADTPDNFQSRRPNTSFCFLDIRSPGLGDTAMYLCATSSLIGVSSGANVLTFGAGSRLTVL.

V and J are TRBV3-1 (or the pseudogene TRBV3-2) and TRBJ2-7, with D unclear. V was cut by 2 bases and J by 0 bases, with 8 bases left in between. The CDR3 totals 14 residues. Germline values: CDR1 LGHDT, CDR2 YNNKEL (reference sequence). Written as DNA, the CDR3 is TGTGCCAGCAGCCAATTAGGCGGCTCCTACGAGCAGTACTTC. Its translation: CASSQLGGSYEQYF.

The V and J genes are TRBV19 and TRBJ1-3; D is unclear. Germline CDR1 reads LNHDA; CDR2 reads SQIVND (reference sequence). CDR3 length: 16 amino acids. The ends were cut back, 5 bases at V and 4 bases at J, with 18 bases in the middle. The CDR3 nucleotides are TGTGCCAGTAGTGGAGCTCCGGTGTTTGCCGGAAACACCATATATTTT. Protein sequence: CASSGAPVFAGNTIYF.

The V and J genes are TRBV7-2 and TRBJ1-5; tentatively, D is TRBD1 (5 bases). CDR1 is SGHTA, CDR2 FQGNSA, per germline. The length of the CDR3 is 12 residues. V was cut by 8 bases and J by 0 bases, with 5 bases left in between. The CDR3 DNA sequence: TGTGCCAGCGGGGCTAGCAATCAGCCCCAGCATTTT. Translating gives CASGASNQPQHF.

The chain joins TRBV11-2 to TRBJ2-1; TRBD2 matches 8 bases. CDR3 length equals 13 residues. Looked up from germline, CDR1 is SGHAT and CDR2 is FQNNGV. The ends lost 5 bases at V and 10 bases at J; junction bases unmatched: 7. The CDR3 DNA sequence: TGTGCCAGCAGCCTCGGGGGGGCCGGGGAGCAGTTCTTC. This codes for CASSLGGAGEQFF. Full variable domain (remainder filled in from reference TRBV11-2 and TRBJ2-1): EAGVAQSPRYKIIEKRQSVAFWCNPISGHATLYWYQQILGQGPKLLIQFQNNGVVDDSQLPKDRFSAERLKGVDSTLKIQPAKLEDSAVYLCASSLGGAGEQFFGPGTRLTVL.